The clone carrying this TCR beta chain appeared a few times. Its antigen remains unknown. In germline, CDR1 is LGHNA, CDR2 YNFKEQ. V gave up 0 bases and J gave up 0 bases, with 12 bases separating them. This CDR3 has 17 residues. The data were obtained in a study of CD8 T cells in ankylosing spondylitis. TCRdb re-derived calls from the 5' RACE reads in MiXCR, one entry per CDR3 protein. The table records about 390,000 distinct CDR3 sequences, about a fifth of them present only once. Study results and limitations: Reportedly, significant enrichment of disease-linked clones occurred in matched ankylosing spondylitis synovial fluid. Disease-linked clones were CD8+ and relatively rare in peripheral blood. Some of the motif variants had earlier been found in reactive arthritis patients' fluid and blood. What appeared characteristic of ankylosing spondylitis blood was a TCR beta motif of 7 or 8 highly homologous variants.

The sample was blood, either unsorted or a sorted T cell fraction (not recorded which). This chain uses TRBV4-2 with TRBJ1-3; D remains ambiguous. The receptor was derived from a male donor with ankylosing spondylitis. The CDR3 nucleotides are TGTGCCAGCAGCCAAGATTTCACGGGCTTCTCTGGAAACACCATATATTTT. It is translated as CASSQDFTGFSGNTIYF.